This TCR beta chain comes out of a study of identical twins. Trimming removed 1 base from V and 5 bases from J, with 11 bases in between. The CDR3 length is 14 residues. Germline CDR1 and CDR2: SGHRS and YFSETQ. A universal primer site came from template switching; cDNA carried unique molecular identifiers. TCRdb fed the 5' RACE reads into MiXCR, producing one record per CDR3 protein. The repertoire holds 200,000 to 250,000 distinct CDR3 sequences, with roughly 7.1% as singletons. This clonotype has only a few counts. These sequences were also reported in another study, on T cells expressing NK-cell markers.

Material for sequencing was CD8+ T cells sorted from blood. The chain uses TRBV5-1 and TRBJ2-3; no clear D. This receptor was obtained from a woman under 30 in good health. This CDR3 reads CASSLRRLRDTQYF. CDR3 DNA: TGCGCCAGCAGCTTGCGAAGGTTGCGAGATACGCAGTATTTT.